These 23 T cell receptor beta chains share one sample of origin, sequenced in a study of T cells in Graves' hyperthyroidism and ophthalmopathy. TCR beta CDR3 regions were amplified from RNA. TCR CDR3 underwent first-round RT-PCR with the HTBI primer set. TCRdb itself ran the multiplex PCR reads through MiXCR, one entry per CDR3 protein. The data contain 350,000 or so distinct CDR3 sequences, roughly 20% of them singletons. Source material: blood. These receptors came from a woman in her thirties or forties with Graves' ophthalmopathy.

This clonotype has a count of ten or more. The rearrangement uses TRBV19 and TRBJ1-1; D is unclear. Trimming cost V 10 bases and J 3 bases, with 15 bases left between them. The CDR3 covers 13 residues. Germline V gene data show CDR1 as LNHDA and CDR2 as SQIVND (reference sequence). The CDR3 reads CATLDGPYTEAFF. CDR3 coding DNA: TGTGCCACCCTGGACGGGCCTTACACTGAAGCTTTCTTT.

This clonotype was recorded many times. The V call is TRBV6-4, the J call TRBJ2-2; 8 nucleotides match TRBD2. Germline loops: CDR1 MRHNA, CDR2 SNTAGT. Germline trimming cut 2 bases from V and 7 bases from J; bases unmatched to any gene: 9. This CDR3 has 16 amino acids. This chain's CDR3 is CASSDPFGREIGELFF. DNA for the CDR3: TGTGCCAGCAGTGACCCCTTCGGGAGGGAAATCGGGGAGCTGTTTTTT.

The rearrangement joins TRBV7-6 to TRBJ2-7, with a possible D match to TRBD2 (6 bases). Trimming removed 5 bases from V and 5 bases from J, with 19 bases in between. Germline loops: CDR1 SGHVS, CDR2 FNYEAQ. The CDR3 is 15 residues long. CDR3 bases: TGTGCCAGCAGCCCCGGTGACGGGAGAACTAACGAGCAGTACTTC. It yields the protein CASSPGDGRTNEQYF.

This clonotype was observed many times. The CDR3 protein is CAWSPNRVSTGELFF. The DNA of the CDR3 is TGTGCCTGGAGTCCCAACAGGGTATCGACCGGGGAGCTGTTTTTT. The J gene is TRBJ2-2, the V gene TRBV30, with D tentatively TRBD1 (6 bases). V was trimmed by 2 bases and J by 5 bases, leaving 15 bases between them. This CDR3 contains 15 residues. Looked up from germline, CDR1 is GTSNPN and CDR2 is SVGIG (reference sequence).

The chain is built from TRBV28 and TRBJ2-7; 12 positions match TRBD2. The CDR3 runs 17 residues. Germline-derived CDR1 and CDR2 are MDHEN and SYDVKM. V lost 5 bases to trimming and J lost 4 bases; unmatched junction nucleotides: 12. The chain's CDR3 is CASSLPRLAGDRYEQYF. Here the CDR3 DNA reads TGTGCCAGCAGTCTCCCAAGACTAGCGGGGGATCGGTACGAGCAGTACTTC.

This clonotype occurred many times. This rearrangement joins TRBV13 to TRBJ2-7; TRBD1 might be the D (6 bases). From germline, CDR1 is PRHDT and CDR2 FYEKMQ (reference sequence). The CDR3 is 14 residues long. Trimming removed 0 bases from V and 2 bases from J, with 8 bases in between. CDR3: CASSLGGTTYEQYF. CDR3 bases: TGTGCCAGCAGCTTAGGGGGGACAACCTACGAGCAGTACTTC.

This clonotype was counted at least ten times. J is TRBJ1-1 and V is TRBV2; D unresolved. V lost 1 base, J lost 0 bases, and 3 bases lay in between. The germline gives CDR1 SNHLY, CDR2 FYNNEI. The CDR3 is made up of 13 amino acids. The CDR3 bases are TGTGCCAGCAGTGAAGGACTGAACACTGAAGCTTTCTTT. It is translated as CASSEGLNTEAFF.

The V call is TRBV20-1, the J call TRBJ2-7, with 9 bases fitting TRBD2. CDR3 length: 15 residues. The V gene's germline CDR1 is DFQATT and CDR2 SNEGSKA (reference sequence). J lost 2 bases, V lost 0 bases, and 5 bases had no gene match. The CDR3 here is CSARDLKREAYEQYF. The CDR3 nucleotides read TGCAGTGCTAGAGATTTGAAGCGGGAGGCCTACGAGCAGTACTTC.

At least ten counts were recorded for this clonotype. The chain links TRBV28 to TRBJ2-7, with 8 positions matching TRBD2. Trimming removed 2 bases from V and 5 bases from J; junction bases left unmatched: 17. Germline V gives CDR1 MDHEN, CDR2 SYDVKM. The length of the CDR3 is 18 residues. The CDR3 protein is CASSLRRILGGRSNEQYF. The CDR3 nucleotides are TGTGCCAGCAGTTTACGTCGGATTCTGGGCGGGAGGAGCAACGAGCAGTACTTC.

This clonotype was recorded at least ten times. The genes are TRBV2 and TRBJ2-7; TRBD2 is a possible D gene (5 bases). Germline V gene lookup returns CDR1 SNHLY and CDR2 FYNNEI. CDR3 size: 15 residues. V was clipped by 3 bases and J by 2 bases, with 14 bases between them. In nucleotides, the CDR3 is TGTGCCAGCAGTGACCCCCGGGGTGGGGCCTACGAGCAGTACTTC. Amino acids: CASSDPRGGAYEQYF.

This clonotype was seen repeatedly, ten times or more. The chain combines TRBV28 with TRBJ2-1; TRBD1 agrees at 9 bases. V lost 0 bases, J lost 6 bases, and 6 bases stayed unmatched. The CDR3 totals 16 residues. Germline CDR1 is MDHEN and CDR2 is SYDVKM. CDR3 bases: TGTGCCAGCAGTTTATGGGGGACAGGGCCTCGCAATGAGCAGTTCTTC. Residues: CASSLWGTGPRNEQFF.

The chain combines TRBV6-1 with TRBJ2-7; a weak D match, TRBD1 (6 bases). Germline V gene data show CDR1 as MNHNS and CDR2 as SASEGT. Trimming took off 4 bases at V and 5 bases at J, with 15 bases between the two ends. The CDR3 consists of 14 residues. CDR3: CASSVRQAENEQYF. CDR3 bases: TGTGCCAGCAGTGTTAGACAGGCGGAAAACGAGCAGTACTTC.

The sample holds many counts of this clonotype. This sequence joins TRBV12-3 or TRBV12-4 and TRBJ2-4; 8 bases line up with TRBD2. The CDR3 totals 14 residues. V was clipped by 7 bases and J by 12 bases; unmatched bases: 14. CDR3 sequence: CASTTLRSGTNQYF. The CDR3 nucleotides are TGTGCCAGCACCACCCTCCGTAGCGGGACAAATCAGTACTTC.

With regard to this clonotype: A read error may explain this, as a much larger clone is one base away. The chain recombines TRBV9 with TRBJ2-2; 11 bases are shared with TRBD2. From germline, CDR1 is SGDLS and CDR2 YYNGEE. The CDR3 is 17 residues long. The CDR3: CASSVTSGRMNTGELLF. The CDR3 DNA follows: TGTGCCAGCAGCGTAACTAGCGGGAGAATGAACACCGGGGAGCTGCTTTTT.

The V and J genes are TRBV28 and TRBJ2-5; perhaps D is TRBD1 or TRBD2 (6 bases each). Germline lookup yields CDR1 MDHEN and CDR2 SYDVKM. The V end lost 7 bases, the J end lost 5 bases, and 17 bases lay between the germline ends. The CDR3 covers 14 residues. This CDR3 reads CASTPRGPVETQYF. Written as DNA, the CDR3 is TGTGCCAGCACCCCTCGGGGGCCGGTTGAGACCCAGTACTTC.

This clonotype was seen many times. The chain recombines TRBV12-3 or TRBV12-4 with TRBJ2-7, with D hard to call. CDR3 size: 13 residues. V lost 1 base and J 4 bases, leaving 8 bases between the germline ends. This CDR3 reads CASSLDMLYEQYF. The CDR3 bases are TGTGCCAGCAGTTTAGACATGTTGTACGAGCAGTACTTC.

V usage is TRBV12-3 or TRBV12-4 and J usage is TRBJ2-7, with D possibly matching TRBD1 (5 bases). The CDR3 runs to 12 residues. The V gene lost 3 bases and the J gene lost 7 bases, with 10 bases spanning the gap. The CDR3 DNA sequence: TGTGCCAGCAGTTTGAAGGGGTGGGAGCAGTACTTC. This sequence encodes CASSLKGWEQYF.

V gene TRBV28 combines with J gene TRBJ2-5; 7 nucleotides line up with TRBD1. The CDR3 sequence is 15 residues long. CDR1 is MDHEN, CDR2 SYDVKM, per germline. J gave up 0 bases and V 6 bases, and 7 bases lay outside the gene matches. CDR3 nucleotides: TGTGCCAGCAGCTTAGGGGGCTTGAACCAAGAGACCCAGTACTTC. The encoded protein is CASSLGGLNQETQYF.

This clonotype showed up many times. Here the CDR3 reads CASSQHRYYEQYF. The CDR3 nucleotides are TGCGCCAGCAGCCAACATCGGTACTACGAGCAGTACTTC. The V call is TRBV4-1, the J call TRBJ2-7; D is uncertain. Germline CDR1 is MGHRA and CDR2 is YSYEKL. V lost 2 bases to trimming and J lost 3 bases, with 8 bases between them. The CDR3 covers 13 residues.

Many counts were recorded for this clonotype. The rearrangement joins TRBV20-1 to TRBJ2-7, with 10 bases fitting TRBD2. Germline V gene data show CDR1 as DFQATT and CDR2 as SNEGSKA (reference sequence). J was trimmed by 0 bases and V by 6 bases; bases with no gene match: 14. The length of the CDR3 is 17 residues. The CDR3, as DNA: TGCAGTGCCGGGGGGCTAGCGGGAGTTGGGGGCTCCTACGAGCAGTACTTC. Translated, it gives CSAGGLAGVGGSYEQYF.

This clonotype was counted many times. Germline and junction disagree at one end, which may indicate a read error. The rearrangement links TRBV2 to TRBJ1-5; 7 bases agree with TRBD1. Per germline, CDR1 SNHLY and CDR2 FYNNEI. The CDR3 runs 15 residues. The DNA for the CDR3 is TGTGCCAGCAGTCTTTTAGGGGGCCTCGATCAGCGCCAGCATTTT. This gives the protein CASSLLGGLDQRQHF.

This clonotype was recorded many times. The J gene is TRBJ2-7, the V gene TRBV19; 7 positions match TRBD2. The trim removed 8 bases at V and 7 bases at J, leaving 11 bases unmatched. The CDR3 is made up of 13 amino acids. Germline assignment: CDR1 LNHDA and CDR2 SQIVND (reference sequence). This CDR3 is CASASGTLREQYF. CDR3 DNA sequence: TGTGCCAGTGCAAGCGGGACCCTACGAGAGCAGTACTTC.

This clonotype was detected ten times or more. The rearrangement joins TRBV20-1 to TRBJ2-2, with 7 bases fitting TRBD1. CDR1 and CDR2 (germline): DFQATT, SNEGSKA (reference sequence). This CDR3 spans 14 amino acids. CDR3 residues: CSELGGANTGELFF. CDR3 nucleotide sequence: TGCAGCGAGCTAGGGGGCGCGAACACCGGGGAGCTGTTTTTT.